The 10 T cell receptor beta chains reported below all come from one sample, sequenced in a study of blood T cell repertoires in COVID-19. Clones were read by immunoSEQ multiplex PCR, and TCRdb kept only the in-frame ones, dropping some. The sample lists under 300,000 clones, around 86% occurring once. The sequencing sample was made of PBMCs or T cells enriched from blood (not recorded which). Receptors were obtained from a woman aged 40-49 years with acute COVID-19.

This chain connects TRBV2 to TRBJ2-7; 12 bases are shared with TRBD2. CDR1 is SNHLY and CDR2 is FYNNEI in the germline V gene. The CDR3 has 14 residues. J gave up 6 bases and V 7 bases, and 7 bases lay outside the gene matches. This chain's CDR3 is CASTRLAGVGEQYF. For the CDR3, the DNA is TGTGCCAGCACCCGACTAGCGGGAGTTGGCGAGCAGTACTTC. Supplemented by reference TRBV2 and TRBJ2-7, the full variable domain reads EPEVTQTPSHQVTQMGQEVILRCVPISNHLYFYWYRQILGQKVEFLVSFYNNEISEKSEIFDDQFSVERPDGSNFTLKIRSTKLEDSAMYFCASTRLAGVGEQYFGPGTRLTVT.

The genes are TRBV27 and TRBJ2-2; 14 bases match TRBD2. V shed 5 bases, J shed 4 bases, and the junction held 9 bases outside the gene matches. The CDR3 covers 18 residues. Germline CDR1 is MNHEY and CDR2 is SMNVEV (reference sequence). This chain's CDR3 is CASSAISGLAGVTGELFF. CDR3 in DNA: TGTGCCAGCAGTGCGATCTCGGGACTAGCGGGAGTCACCGGGGAGCTGTTTTTT.

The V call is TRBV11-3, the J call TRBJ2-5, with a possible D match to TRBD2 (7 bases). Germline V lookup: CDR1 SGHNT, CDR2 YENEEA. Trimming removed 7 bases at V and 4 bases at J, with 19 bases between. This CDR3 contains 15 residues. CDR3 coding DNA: TGTGCCAGCAACTCAGGTGGGGGGGGCGGAGAGACCCAGTACTTC. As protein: CASNSGGGGGETQYF. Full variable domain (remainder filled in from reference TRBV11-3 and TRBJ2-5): EAGVVQSPRYKIIEKKQPVAFWCNPISGHNTLYWYLQNLGQGPELLIRYENEEAVDDSQLPKDRFSAERLKGVDSTLKIQPAELGDSAVYLCASNSGGGGGETQYFGPGTRLLVL.

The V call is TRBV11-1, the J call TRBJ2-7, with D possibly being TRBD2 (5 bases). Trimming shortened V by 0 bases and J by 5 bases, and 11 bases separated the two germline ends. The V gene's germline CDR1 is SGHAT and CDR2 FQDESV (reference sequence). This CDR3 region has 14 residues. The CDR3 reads CASSLAGIGHEQYF. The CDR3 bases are TGTGCCAGCAGCTTAGCCGGGATCGGTCACGAGCAGTACTTC. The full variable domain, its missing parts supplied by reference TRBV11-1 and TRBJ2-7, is EAEVAQSPRYKITEKSQAVAFWCDPISGHATLYWYRQILGQGPELLVQFQDESVVDDSQLPKDRFSAERLKGVDSTLKIQPAELGDSAMYLCASSLAGIGHEQYFGPGTRLTVT.

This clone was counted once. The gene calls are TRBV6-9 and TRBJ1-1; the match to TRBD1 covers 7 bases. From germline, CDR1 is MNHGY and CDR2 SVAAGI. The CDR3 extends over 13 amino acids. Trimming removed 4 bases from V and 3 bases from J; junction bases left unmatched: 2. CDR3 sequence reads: CASSSTGDTEAFF. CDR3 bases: TGTGCCAGCAGTTCTACAGGGGACACTGAAGCTTTCTTT.

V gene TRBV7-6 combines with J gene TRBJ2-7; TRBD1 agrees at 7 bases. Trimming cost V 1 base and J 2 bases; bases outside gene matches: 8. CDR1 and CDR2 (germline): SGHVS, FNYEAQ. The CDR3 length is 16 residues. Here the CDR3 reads CASSLEARQGTYEQYF. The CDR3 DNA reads TGTGCCAGCAGCTTAGAAGCGAGACAGGGAACCTACGAGCAGTACTTC.

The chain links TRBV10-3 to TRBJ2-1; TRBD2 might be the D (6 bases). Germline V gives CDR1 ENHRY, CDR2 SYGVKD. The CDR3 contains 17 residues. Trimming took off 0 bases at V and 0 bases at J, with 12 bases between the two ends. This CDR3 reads CAISESSGETSYNEQFF. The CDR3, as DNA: TGTGCCATCAGTGAGTCTTCGGGGGAGACCTCCTACAATGAGCAGTTCTTC.

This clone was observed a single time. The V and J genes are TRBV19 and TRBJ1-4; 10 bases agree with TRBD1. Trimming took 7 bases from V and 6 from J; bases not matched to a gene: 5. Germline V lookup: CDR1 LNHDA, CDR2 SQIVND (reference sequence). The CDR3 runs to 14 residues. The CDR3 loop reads CASTDRGRDEKLFF. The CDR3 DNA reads TGTGCCAGTACCGACAGGGGGCGAGATGAAAAACTGTTTTTT.

In DNA, the CDR3 is TGTGCCAGTAGTCCGGACAGGCCTGTTGTCTATGGCTACACCTTC. Encoded protein: CASSPDRPVVYGYTF. The chain recombines TRBV19 with TRBJ1-2, with 7 bases matching TRBD1. V gave up 5 bases and J gave up 4 bases; unmatched junction bases: 10. The CDR3 loop spans 15 amino acids. The germline CDR1 and CDR2 sequences are LNHDA and SQIVND (reference sequence). The variable domain in full, with the rest retrieved from reference TRBV19 and TRBJ1-2, is DGGITQSPKYLFRKEGQNVTLSCEQNLNHDAMYWYRQDPGQGLRLIYYSQIVNDFQKGDIAEGYSVSREKKESFPLTVTSAQKNPTAFYLCASSPDRPVVYGYTFGSGTRLTVV.

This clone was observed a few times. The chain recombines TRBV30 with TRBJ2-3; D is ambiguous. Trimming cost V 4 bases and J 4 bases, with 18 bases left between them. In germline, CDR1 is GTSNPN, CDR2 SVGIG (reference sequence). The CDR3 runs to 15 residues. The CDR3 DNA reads TGTGCCTGGACCCAATATGATTCTATTTCAGATACGCAGTATTTT. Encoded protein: CAWTQYDSISDTQYF.